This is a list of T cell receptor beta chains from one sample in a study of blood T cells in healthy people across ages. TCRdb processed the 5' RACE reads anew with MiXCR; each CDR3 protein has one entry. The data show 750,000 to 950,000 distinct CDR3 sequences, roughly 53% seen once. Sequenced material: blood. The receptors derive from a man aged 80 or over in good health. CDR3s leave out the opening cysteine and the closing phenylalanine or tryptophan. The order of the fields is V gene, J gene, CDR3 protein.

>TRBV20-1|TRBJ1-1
SARQGSEAF
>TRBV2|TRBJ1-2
ATGQGAGYT
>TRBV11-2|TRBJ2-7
ASSTRLAYEQY
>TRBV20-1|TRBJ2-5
SAYIGGQETQY
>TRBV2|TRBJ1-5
ASSGDVQPQH
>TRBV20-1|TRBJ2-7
SAVGLANDLYEQY
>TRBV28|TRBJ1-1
ASSPWTVLNTEAF
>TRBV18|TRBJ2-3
ASSPTVSDTQY
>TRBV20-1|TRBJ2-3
SASGPAETDTQY
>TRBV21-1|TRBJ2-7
ASSKEGRGGSSYEQY
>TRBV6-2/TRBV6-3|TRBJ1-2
ASSDSPYGYT
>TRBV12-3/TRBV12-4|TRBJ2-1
ASSPAGGLNEQF
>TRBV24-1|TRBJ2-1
ATSGNYNGEQF
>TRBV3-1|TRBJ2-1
ASTLRGGGNEQF
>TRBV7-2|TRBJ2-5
ASSPVGLGDEQY
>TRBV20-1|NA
SARDGLEGLGYEQY
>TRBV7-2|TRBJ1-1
ASSWRASNTEAF
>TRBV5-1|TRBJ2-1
ASSLEFSYEQF
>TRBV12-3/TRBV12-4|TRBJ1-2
ASSGTGAYGYT
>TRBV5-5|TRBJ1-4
ASSLDLATWTEKLF
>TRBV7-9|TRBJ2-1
ASSLGPQRTGGGEQF
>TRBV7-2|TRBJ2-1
ASSSLGARNEQF
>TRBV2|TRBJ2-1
ASSFSDTTGPNEQF
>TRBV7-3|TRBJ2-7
ASSPSRYRSSYEQY
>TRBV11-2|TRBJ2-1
ASSLNGGASGIYEQF
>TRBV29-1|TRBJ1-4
SVSDGSEKLF
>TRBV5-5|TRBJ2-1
ASSLVEEQF
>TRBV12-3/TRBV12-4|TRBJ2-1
ASSSTSGDYNEQF
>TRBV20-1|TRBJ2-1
SARDLLSTSGNEQF
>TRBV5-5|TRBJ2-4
ASSPGLNIQY
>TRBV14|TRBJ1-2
ASSQDIGRAHGYT
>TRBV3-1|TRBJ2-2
ASSQEQMTGEGELF
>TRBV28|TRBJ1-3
ASTPSGLSGNTIY
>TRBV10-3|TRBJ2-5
AIRRTGGETQY
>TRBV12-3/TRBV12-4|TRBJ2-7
ASSFVVGRRGAYEQY
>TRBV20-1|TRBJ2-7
SARDRLAVYEQY
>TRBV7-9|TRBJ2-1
ASSFPAGGHYNEQF
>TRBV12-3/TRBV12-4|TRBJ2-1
ASSVISGREQF
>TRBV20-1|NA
SARTGLAGSRDEQY
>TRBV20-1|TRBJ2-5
SASVLAAQETQY
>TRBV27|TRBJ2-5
ASSPETSGTGKTQY
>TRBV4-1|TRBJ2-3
ASSQVVTTDTQY
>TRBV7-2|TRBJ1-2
ASSLPGGYGYT
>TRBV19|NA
ASSSTGLAAYEQY
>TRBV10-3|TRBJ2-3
AIAPGSTDTQY
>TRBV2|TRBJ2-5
ASSEPGLAGAREQY
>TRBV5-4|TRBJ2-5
ASIHGASGRAGEQY
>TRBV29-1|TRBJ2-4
NVEQGDAIQY
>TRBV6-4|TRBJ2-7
ASSAEYGSYEQY
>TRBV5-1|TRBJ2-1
ASSLGVPPANEQF
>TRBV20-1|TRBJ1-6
SARGTTGDNSPLH
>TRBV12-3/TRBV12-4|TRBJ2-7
ASRPPLGRDSYEQY
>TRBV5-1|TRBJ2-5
ASSFNLYQETQY